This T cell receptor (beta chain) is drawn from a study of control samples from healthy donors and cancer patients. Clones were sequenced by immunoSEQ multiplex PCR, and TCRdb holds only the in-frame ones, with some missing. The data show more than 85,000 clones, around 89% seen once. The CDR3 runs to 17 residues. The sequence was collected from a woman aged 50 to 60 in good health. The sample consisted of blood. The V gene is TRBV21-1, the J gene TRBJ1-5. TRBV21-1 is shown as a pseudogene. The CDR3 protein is CASSYLGGDAPNQPQHF. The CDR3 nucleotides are TGTGCCAGCAGCTACCTGGGGGGCGACGCACCCAATCAGCCCCAGCATTTT.